These 4 T cell receptor beta chains were sequenced from one sample in a study of cytomegalovirus exposure and HLA in healthy donors. PCR was performed using 60 Vbeta and 13 Jbeta primers. Here immunoSEQ multiplex PCR was the method, and the copy in TCRdb shows in-frame clones only, minus some. This table holds 100,000 to 130,000 clones, 77% found once. Input material: PBMCs. The receptors shown here come from a male donor in good health and CMV-seronegative.

V usage is TRBV15 and J usage is TRBJ1-5, with D hard to call. The CDR3 is made up of 16 amino acids. Deletions cut 2 bases from V and 3 bases from J, with 14 bases between. Germline V CDR1 and CDR2: LNHNV, YYDKDF (reference sequence). The CDR3 loop reads CATSRKREATNQPQHF. CDR3 coding DNA: TGTGCCACCAGCAGAAAACGGGAGGCAACCAATCAGCCCCAGCATTTT.

The V gene is TRBV15, the J gene TRBJ2-5, with D uncertain. V was clipped by 3 bases and J by 2 bases, with 7 bases between them. Germline CDR1 reads LNHNV; CDR2 reads YYDKDF (reference sequence). This CDR3 has 13 amino acids. The CDR3 DNA reads TGTGCCACCAGCAGCGAGAGACAAGAGACCCAGTACTTC. It encodes CATSSERQETQYF. Looking up the rest from reference TRBV15 and TRBJ2-5 gives the full variable domain: DAMVIQNPRYQVTQFGKPVTLSCSQTLNHNVMYWYQQKSSQAPKLLFHYYDKDFNNEADTPDNFQSRRPNTSFCFLDIRSPGLGDTAMYLCATSSERQETQYFGPGTRLLVL.

Written as DNA, the CDR3 is TGTGCCAGCAGCTTATCTAGCGGGAGTCCCGGGGAGCTGTTTTTT. Protein: CASSLSSGSPGELFF. This chain connects TRBV7-8 to TRBJ2-2; 10 bases fit TRBD2. The CDR3 is 15 residues long. CDR1 and CDR2 (germline): SGHVS, FQNEAQ. Losses at the gene ends were 2 bases for V and 6 bases for J; bases not matched to a gene: 3.

The chain joins TRBV7-2 to TRBJ1-5; D ambiguous. V gave up 5 bases and J gave up 1 base, with 15 bases separating them. The germline V gene has CDR1 SGHTA and CDR2 FQGNSA. CDR3 size: 16 residues. The CDR3 is CASSLGGPRSNQPQHF. The CDR3 DNA is TGTGCCAGCAGCCTCGGCGGCCCGAGAAGCAATCAGCCCCAGCATTTT.